This T cell receptor beta chain originates from a study of cytomegalovirus exposure and HLA in healthy donors. Whole-study context: Among about 380 genotyped donors, about 85% fell in the Caucasian-associated ancestry cluster. Regarding the study as a whole: For most TCR beta V segments, an earlier analysis put the productive rate at about 87% or about 30% of the time. Rarity characterized most TCR sequences, yet some public TCRs appeared in many donors. Another analysis was done later, and it associated 17,000 or so TCR beta sequences with HLA alleles at 0.05 false discovery rate.

Use of 60 Vbeta and 13 Jbeta primers characterized the PCR. TCRdb's table, derived via immunoSEQ multiplex PCR, lists solely in-frame clones and lacks some. This sample has 150,000 to 200,000 clones, with 75% to 85% found just once. Points on this clone: Its antigen is not known.

The specimen sequenced was PBMCs. This clonotype was sampled from a girl aged 2 to 10 in good health and CMV-seropositive.

CDR3 sequence (DNA): TGTGCCAGCAGCTCCGAACTCACTAGCGGGAGTGGCACCGGGGAGCTGTTTTTT. Translated: CASSSELTSGSGTGELFF. The V call is TRBV11-3, the J call TRBJ2-2; 11 bases match TRBD2. The junction had 11 bases not matched to a gene; V was cut back by 4 bases and J by 4 bases. The CDR3 is 18 amino acids. Germline CDR1 SGHNT, CDR2 YENEEA. The whole variable domain, remainder taken from reference TRBV11-3 and TRBJ2-2, is EAGVVQSPRYKIIEKKQPVAFWCNPISGHNTLYWYLQNLGQGPELLIRYENEEAVDDSQLPKDRFSAERLKGVDSTLKIQPAELGDSAVYLCASSSELTSGSGTGELFFGEGSRLTVL.